A selection of T cell receptor beta chains follows, all from one sample in a study of CD8+CD57+ T cells in acquired aplastic anemia. TCRdb processed the reads anew with MiXCR; each CDR3 protein has one entry. Here the sample spans under 350,000 distinct CDR3 sequences, roughly 50% being singletons. The sequencing sample was made of sorted CD4+, CD8+, or CD8+CD57+ T cells (not recorded which) from PBMCs. These receptors were taken from a human donor with severe aplastic anemia or a healthy control (not recorded which). The CDR3 runs from the conserved cysteine through the conserved F or W. The D gene is left open where the match is weak. Only part of the rows carry a size: once, few, many, or a class if the clone is expanded.

d_gene: .; j_gene: TRBJ2-7; v_gene: TRBV19; abundance: few; CDR3nt: TGTGCCAGTACTAGGGACGCATCCTACGAGCAGTACTTC; CDR3aa: CASTRDASYEQYF
d_gene: TRBD1; j_gene: TRBJ1-1; v_gene: TRBV9; abundance: .; CDR3nt: TGTGCCAGCAGCGCGACGGGACAGGGGATAAAGTTGAACACTGAAGCTTTCTTT; CDR3aa: CASSATGQGIKLNTEAFF
d_gene: .; j_gene: TRBJ1-5; v_gene: TRBV6-6; abundance: .; CDR3nt: TGTGCCAGCAGTGCCGAACGCCCCGGGGGCCCCAATCAGCCCCAGCATTTT; CDR3aa: CASSAERPGGPNQPQHF
d_gene: .; j_gene: TRBJ2-7; v_gene: TRBV20-1; abundance: few; CDR3nt: TGCAGTGCGGACGGAAACTCCTACGAGCAGTACTTC; CDR3aa: CSADGNSYEQYF
d_gene: .; j_gene: TRBJ2-1; v_gene: TRBV7-3; abundance: .; CDR3nt: TGTGCCAGCAGCTTATTTAGCGACAATGAGCAGTTCTTC; CDR3aa: CASSLFSDNEQFF
d_gene: TRBD1; j_gene: TRBJ2-2; v_gene: TRBV12-3/TRBV12-4; abundance: many; CDR3nt: TGTGCCAGCAGGGAAACAGGGGGCAACACCGGGGAGCTGTTTTTT; CDR3aa: CASRETGGNTGELFF
d_gene: TRBD2; j_gene: TRBJ2-3; v_gene: TRBV24-1; abundance: .; CDR3nt: TGTGCCACCAGTTACGGAAAAGGGACTACCACAGATACGCAGTATTTT; CDR3aa: CATSYGKGTTTDTQYF
d_gene: .; j_gene: TRBJ1-4; v_gene: TRBV5-1; abundance: .; CDR3nt: TGTGCCAGCAGCCCGACTTCAACTAATGAAAAACTGTTTTTT; CDR3aa: CASSPTSTNEKLFF
d_gene: TRBD2; j_gene: TRBJ2-7; v_gene: TRBV14; abundance: .; CDR3nt: TGTGCCAGCAGCCAATGTATCCCTCCTACCGGGACTAGGGCTAACGAGCAGTACTTC; CDR3aa: CASSQCIPPTGTRANEQYF
d_gene: TRBD2; j_gene: TRBJ2-1; v_gene: TRBV12-3/TRBV12-4; abundance: .; CDR3nt: TGTGCCAGCAGTTTCAAGGCGGGAGGCACTGAGCAGTTCTTC; CDR3aa: CASSFKAGGTEQFF
d_gene: .; j_gene: TRBJ1-2; v_gene: TRBV2; abundance: .; CDR3nt: TGTGCCAGCAATTACAGGGCCGCCAAATATGGCTACACCTTC; CDR3aa: CASNYRAAKYGYTF
d_gene: .; j_gene: TRBJ2-1; v_gene: TRBV20-1; abundance: .; CDR3nt: TGCAGTGCTAGAGTTACGGGACTGCACAATGAGCAGTTCTTC; CDR3aa: CSARVTGLHNEQFF
d_gene: .; j_gene: TRBJ2-5; v_gene: TRBV7-8; abundance: .; CDR3nt: TGTGCCAGCAGCTCCCCCCGGTCTAGCGTCCAGACCCAGTACTTC; CDR3aa: CASSSPRSSVQTQYF
d_gene: .; j_gene: TRBJ2-1; v_gene: TRBV6-1; abundance: .; CDR3nt: TGTGCCAGCAGGAAACTAGGGTACAATGAGCAGTTCTTC; CDR3aa: CASRKLGYNEQFF
d_gene: TRBD2; j_gene: TRBJ2-1; v_gene: TRBV20-1; abundance: .; CDR3nt: TGCAGTGCCAGGGGACTAGCGTGGGACAATGAGCAGTTCTTC; CDR3aa: CSARGLAWDNEQFF
d_gene: .; j_gene: TRBJ2-5; v_gene: TRBV7-2; abundance: many; CDR3nt: TGTGCCAGCAGCCAAGGGGGGACCCAGTACTTC; CDR3aa: CASSQGGTQYF
d_gene: .; j_gene: TRBJ1-1; v_gene: TRBV10-3; abundance: .; CDR3nt: TGTGCCATCAGTTACTCGATAGTTGGTGGCACTGAAGCTTTCTTT; CDR3aa: CAISYSIVGGTEAFF
d_gene: TRBD2; j_gene: TRBJ2-1; v_gene: TRBV19; abundance: many; CDR3nt: TGTGCCAGTAGTATAGCTAGCGGGGGACGGGGGTACTACTACAATGAGCAGTTCTTC; CDR3aa: CASSIASGGRGYYYNEQFF
d_gene: .; j_gene: TRBJ2-5; v_gene: TRBV20-1; abundance: .; CDR3nt: TGCAGTGCGGGAGGGACAGGTCGGCAAGAGACCCAGTACTTC; CDR3aa: CSAGGTGRQETQYF